The 19 T cell receptor beta chains below all came from one sample that was sequenced in a study of shared clonotypes between healthy human individuals. Generated by immunoSEQ multiplex PCR, the TCRdb table keeps only in-frame clones and is missing some. The data contain fewer than 2.5 million clones, approximately 93% of them singletons. The specimen sequenced was naive CD4+ T cells from PBMCs. Subset of the sample: CD45RA+ positively selected. Every receptor here comes from a man in his late teens or twenties in good health. Some clones in this sample may be carry-over from other donors' samples.

The CDR3: CASSLERSRSEQETQYF. The CDR3 region has the DNA TGTGCCAGCAGCTTAGAGCGTTCCAGGAGTGAACAAGAGACCCAGTACTTC. The chain recombines TRBV7-6 with TRBJ2-5; D ambiguous. The CDR3 consists of 17 residues. Germline V gene lookup returns CDR1 SGHVS and CDR2 FNYEAQ. Trimming shortened V by 1 base and J by 2 bases, and 17 bases separated the two germline ends.

This chain joins TRBV19 and TRBJ2-1; 9 nucleotides match TRBD2. The CDR3 is made up of 15 amino acids. Trimming took 8 bases from V and 7 from J; bases not matched to a gene: 12. Germline loops: CDR1 LNHDA, CDR2 SQIVND (reference sequence). Written as DNA, the CDR3 is TGTGCCAGTGGGGGGGCTAGCGGGACACCGAATGAGCAGTTCTTC. It codes for CASGGASGTPNEQFF.

This clone has only one observation. Other DNA sequences in this specimen translate into the identical CDR3. This chain uses TRBV7-9 with TRBJ2-2; D might be TRBD2 (6 bases). The V gene lost 5 bases and the J gene lost 1 base, with 8 bases spanning the gap. The CDR3 is 14 amino acids. Germline CDR1 and CDR2: SEHNR and FQNEAQ (reference sequence). Here the CDR3 DNA reads TGTGCCAGCAGCCTGCGGGAGAACACCGGGGAGCTGTTTTTT. This encodes CASSLRENTGELFF.

The chain links TRBV6-6 to TRBJ2-7, with D hard to call. The CDR3 runs 12 residues. The V gene's germline CDR1 is MNHNY and CDR2 SVGAGI (reference sequence). The V end was cut by 0 bases, the J end by 7 bases, with 7 bases between. The CDR3 DNA is TGTGCCAGCAGTTACTCGAATAGTGAGCAGTACTTC. Amino acid sequence: CASSYSNSEQYF.

This chain uses TRBV2 with TRBJ2-2; TRBD1 matches at 9 bases. The V segment lost 5 bases and the J segment 3 bases; nucleotides outside the gene matches: 10. CDR1 SNHLY and CDR2 FYNNEI come from the germline V gene. The CDR3 is 17 amino acids. Written as DNA, the CDR3 is TGTGCCAGCAGTCCGGGACAGGGATGGAGTTACACCGGGGAGCTGTTTTTT. It codes for CASSPGQGWSYTGELFF.

Here the CDR3 reads CASGLTRGQSSGNTIYF. The CDR3 bases are TGTGCTAGTGGCCTCACCCGGGGGCAGAGCTCTGGAAACACCATATATTTT. V gene TRBV12-5 combines with J gene TRBJ1-3; D is perhaps TRBD1 (6 bases). The CDR3 sequence is 17 residues long. The V end was cut by 6 bases, the J end by 0 bases, with 18 bases between. Germline V gene sequence: CDR1 LGHNT, CDR2 FRNRAP. Full variable domain (outside the CDR3, taken from reference TRBV12-5 and TRBJ1-3): DARVTQTPRHKVTEMGQEVTMRCQPILGHNTVFWYRQTMMQGLELLAYFRNRAPLDDSGMPKDRFSAEMPDATLATLKIQPSEPRDSAVYFCASGLTRGQSSGNTIYFGEGSWLTVV.

The rearrangement uses TRBV4-1 and TRBJ2-7, with D perhaps matching TRBD2 (5 bases). Trimming shortened V by 1 base and J by 6 bases, and 10 bases separated the two germline ends. CDR1 and CDR2 (germline): MGHRA, YSYEKL. The CDR3 has 13 amino acids. The CDR3 nucleotides read TGCGCCAGCAGCCAAGTTCTACGGGGCGAGCAGTACTTC. Translated: CASSQVLRGEQYF.

V gene TRBV7-2 combines with J gene TRBJ2-7; 7 bases are a match to TRBD2. The CDR3 is 15 amino acids. CDR1 is SGHTA, CDR2 FQGNSA, per germline. V was pared by 5 bases and J by 4 bases, with 11 bases of the junction left unmatched. The CDR3 DNA reads as TGTGCCAGCAGCCCCTGGACTAGGTCAACTTACGAGCAGTACTTC. Translating it yields CASSPWTRSTYEQYF.

The gene calls are TRBV6-1 and TRBJ1-5; 7 nucleotides match TRBD1. Germline CDR1 MNHNS, CDR2 SASEGT. V was clipped by 4 bases and J by 6 bases; unmatched bases: 6. This CDR3 has 14 amino acids. The chain's CDR3 is CASSVRGLSQPQHF. For the CDR3, the DNA is TGTGCCAGCAGTGTTAGGGGGCTCAGTCAGCCCCAGCATTTT.

About this clone itself: The same CDR3 is also encoded by other DNA sequences in this sample. The chain couples TRBV19 to TRBJ2-7; 12 positions match TRBD2. Germline CDR1 reads LNHDA; CDR2 reads SQIVND (reference sequence). Losses at the gene ends were 3 bases for V and 5 bases for J; bases not matched to a gene: 8. The CDR3 is made up of 16 amino acids. The CDR3 nucleotides are TGTGCCAGTAGTATTCGTCCTAGCGGGAGGGGAGACGAGCAGTACTTC. It is translated as CASSIRPSGRGDEQYF.

V is TRBV5-8 and J is TRBJ2-1; tentative D call: TRBD2 (5 bases). With 9 bases removed from V and 0 bases from J, the gap between germline ends came to 10 bases. The CDR3 consists of 13 residues. CDR1 SGHTS and CDR2 YDEGEE come from the germline V gene. CDR3 protein: CATERSSYNEQFF. As DNA, the CDR3 is TGTGCCACCGAGCGGAGCTCCTACAATGAGCAGTTCTTC.

This clone appeared once. J is TRBJ1-2 and V is TRBV5-1; a possible D gene is TRBD1 (6 bases). CDR3 length: 15 amino acids. V dropped 4 bases and J dropped 2 bases, with 15 bases sitting between them. The V gene's germline CDR1 is SGHRS and CDR2 YFSETQ. The CDR3 protein is CASSPHEDRNYGYTF. CDR3 DNA sequence: TGCGCCAGCAGCCCCCACGAAGACAGGAACTATGGCTACACCTTC.

The V and J genes are TRBV6-6 and TRBJ1-2; D is ambiguous. Germline V CDR1 and CDR2: MNHNY, SVGAGI (reference sequence). The length of the CDR3 is 16 residues. V dropped 2 bases and J dropped 0 bases, with 13 bases sitting between them. The CDR3 coding sequence is TGTGCCAGCAGTTACGGAACTGCTAACTCTAACTATGGCTACACCTTC. Its translation is CASSYGTANSNYGYTF.

Points on this clone: The sample has other DNA sequences that encode this CDR3 too. The V and J genes are TRBV28 and TRBJ2-7; a possible D gene is TRBD1 (6 bases). Per germline, CDR1 MDHEN and CDR2 SYDVKM. The CDR3 is 14 residues long. Between the trimmed V and J ends, which lost 1 base and 3 bases, there was a span of 10 bases. The CDR3: CASSLLGTRYEQYF. In DNA, the CDR3 is TGTGCCAGCAGTTTATTGGGGACACGCTACGAGCAGTACTTC.

The chain uses TRBV7-9 and TRBJ2-3, with TRBD2 identical over 13 bases. The J segment lost 3 bases and the V segment lost 1 base, leaving 1 base of the junction unmatched. The CDR3 is 16 residues long. In germline, CDR1 is SEHNR, CDR2 FQNEAQ (reference sequence). This CDR3 reads CASSLGTSGGTDTQYF. The CDR3 nucleotides are TGTGCCAGCAGCTTAGGGACTAGCGGGGGTACAGATACGCAGTATTTT.

The chain employs TRBV4-3 and TRBJ2-7; no clear D. This CDR3 spans 13 amino acids. Germline V gene sequence: CDR1 LGHNA, CDR2 YSLEER. The V and J ends lost 1 base and 6 bases respectively, with 10 bases between them. CDR3 loop: CASSQGVKSEQYF. In nucleotides, the CDR3 is TGCGCCAGCAGCCAAGGCGTCAAGTCCGAGCAGTACTTC.

This chain uses TRBV6-6 with TRBJ2-7, with D possibly matching TRBD1 (6 bases). V was shortened by 1 base and J by 6 bases, with 16 bases between the two germline ends. The germline gives CDR1 MNHNY, CDR2 SVGAGI (reference sequence). The CDR3 sequence is 15 residues long. The DNA for the CDR3 is TGTGCCAGCAGTTACTTGACAGGTTTTTCAGTCGAGCAGTACTTC. Translated: CASSYLTGFSVEQYF.

Written as DNA, the CDR3 is TGTGCCAGCAGCTCACCTACTAGAGAAGAGACCCAGTACTTC. Its protein is CASSSPTREETQYF. The V and J genes are TRBV7-9 and TRBJ2-5, with a possible D match to TRBD2 (5 bases). The CDR3 spans 14 residues. The germline CDR1 and CDR2 sequences are SEHNR and FQNEAQ (reference sequence). Trimming took off 4 bases at V and 3 bases at J, with 12 bases between the two ends.

This clone has only one observation. The chain employs TRBV10-3 and TRBJ2-3, with TRBD1 as a possible D gene (6 bases). CDR1 is ENHRY and CDR2 is SYGVKD in the germline V gene. CDR3 length equals 19 residues. V lost 3 bases and J 1 base, leaving 23 bases between the germline ends. The CDR3 is CAISDTRQGSGWGTDTQYF. In DNA, the CDR3 is TGTGCCATCAGTGATACCCGGCAGGGGTCCGGATGGGGCACAGATACGCAGTATTTT.